The text below deals with one T cell receptor (beta chain). Antigen specificity is unknown. This entry comes from a study of lymphopenia after photon versus proton radiotherapy. V was clipped by 1 base and J by 4 bases, with 22 bases between them. Germline V gene sequence: CDR1 SGHAT, CDR2 FQNNGV. The CDR3 loop spans 18 amino acids. Sequencing was performed with immunoSEQ multiplex PCR; in TCRdb, only in-frame clones are kept and a portion is missing. The data show around 150,000 clones, about 85% seen once. Study-level findings and limits: Survival link was tested only in deceased patients; proton benefit remains a possibility.

The sequence came from a man aged 45 to 65 with gastric cancer. The sample was peripheral blood, taken from a patient treated with photon-based radiotherapy. The chain couples TRBV11-2 to TRBJ2-5; D is perhaps TRBD2 (7 bases). This CDR3 is CASSLVAFGRGGGETQYF. In DNA, the CDR3 is TGTGCCAGCAGCTTAGTGGCGTTCGGGCGGGGAGGGGGAGAGACCCAGTACTTC.